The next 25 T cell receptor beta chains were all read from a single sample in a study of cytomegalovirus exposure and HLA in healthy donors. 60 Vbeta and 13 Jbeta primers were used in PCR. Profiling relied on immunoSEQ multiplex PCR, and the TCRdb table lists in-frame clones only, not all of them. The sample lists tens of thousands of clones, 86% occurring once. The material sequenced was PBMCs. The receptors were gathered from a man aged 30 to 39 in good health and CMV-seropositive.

The CDR3 nucleotides read TGTGCCAGCAGCCAGTGGGACAGGGACACTGAAGCTTTCTTT. Its translation: CASSQWDRDTEAFF. The chain is built from TRBV4-2 and TRBJ1-1; 9 bases are shared with TRBD1. The CDR3 totals 14 residues. The trim removed 3 bases at V and 3 bases at J, leaving 2 bases unmatched. The germline CDR1 and CDR2 sequences are LGHNA and YNFKEQ.

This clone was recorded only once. In DNA, the CDR3 is TGTGCCAGTAGTATAGACCCGGGTAGCAATCAGCCCCAGCATTTT. Encoded protein: CASSIDPGSNQPQHF. The chain combines TRBV19 with TRBJ1-5; D is unclear. CDR3 size: 15 residues. Germline-derived CDR1 and CDR2 are LNHDA and SQIVND (reference sequence). Trimming removed 0 bases at V and 0 bases at J, with 6 bases between.

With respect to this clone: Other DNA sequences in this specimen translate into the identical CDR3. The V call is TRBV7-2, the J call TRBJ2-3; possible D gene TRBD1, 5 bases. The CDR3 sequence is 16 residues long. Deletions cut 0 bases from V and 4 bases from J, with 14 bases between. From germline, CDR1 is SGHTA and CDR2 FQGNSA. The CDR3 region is CASSLARLRAADTQYF. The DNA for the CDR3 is TGTGCCAGCAGCTTAGCTCGACTCAGGGCCGCAGATACGCAGTATTTT.

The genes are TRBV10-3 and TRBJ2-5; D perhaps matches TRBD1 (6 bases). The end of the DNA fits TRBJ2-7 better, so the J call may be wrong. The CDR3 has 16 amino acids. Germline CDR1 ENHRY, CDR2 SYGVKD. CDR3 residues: CAISESTGRGTYEQYF. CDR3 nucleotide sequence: TGTGCCATCAGTGAGTCGACAGGTCGGGGCACCTACGAGCAGTACTTC.

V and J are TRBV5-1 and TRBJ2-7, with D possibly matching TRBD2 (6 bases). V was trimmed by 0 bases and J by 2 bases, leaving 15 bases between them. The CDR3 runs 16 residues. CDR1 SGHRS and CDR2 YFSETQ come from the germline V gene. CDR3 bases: TGCGCCAGCAGCTTGGAGGCGACTAGAGGGCCCTACGAGCAGTACTTC. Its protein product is CASSLEATRGPYEQYF.

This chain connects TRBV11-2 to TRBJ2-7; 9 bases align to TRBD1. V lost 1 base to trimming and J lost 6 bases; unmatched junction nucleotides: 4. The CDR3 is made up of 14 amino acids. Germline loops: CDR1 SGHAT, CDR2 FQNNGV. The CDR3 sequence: CASSLGTGAREQYF. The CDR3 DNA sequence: TGTGCCAGCAGCTTAGGGACAGGGGCCCGCGAGCAGTACTTC. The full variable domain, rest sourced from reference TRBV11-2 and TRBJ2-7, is EAGVAQSPRYKIIEKRQSVAFWCNPISGHATLYWYQQILGQGPKLLIQFQNNGVVDDSQLPKDRFSAERLKGVDSTLKIQPAKLEDSAVYLCASSLGTGAREQYFGPGTRLTVT.

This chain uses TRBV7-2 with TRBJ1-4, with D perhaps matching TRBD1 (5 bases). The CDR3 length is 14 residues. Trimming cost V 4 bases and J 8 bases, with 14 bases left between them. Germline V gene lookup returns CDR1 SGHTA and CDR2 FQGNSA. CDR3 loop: CASSSRGLGEKLFF. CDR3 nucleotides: TGTGCCAGCAGCTCAAGGGGTCTGGGGGAAAAACTGTTTTTT.

The CDR3 bases are TGTGCCATCCGTGGGGGGACTAGCGGGACCCAAGAGACCCAGTACTTC. Its protein product is CAIRGGTSGTQETQYF. The chain employs TRBV10-3 and TRBJ2-5; 13 bases agree with TRBD2. V was pared by 8 bases and J by 1 base, with 7 bases of the junction left unmatched. There are 16 residues in the CDR3. Germline lookup yields CDR1 ENHRY and CDR2 SYGVKD.

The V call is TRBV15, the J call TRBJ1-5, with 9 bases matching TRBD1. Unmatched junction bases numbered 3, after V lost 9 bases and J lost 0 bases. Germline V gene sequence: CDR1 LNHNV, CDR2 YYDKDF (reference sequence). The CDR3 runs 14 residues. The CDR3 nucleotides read TGTGCCACGGGACAGGGCTATAGCAATCAGCCCCAGCATTTT. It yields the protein CATGQGYSNQPQHF.

In nucleotides, the CDR3 is TGTGCCAGCAGTTTTAGGGACAGGGCCTACGAGCAGTACTTC. This gives the protein CASSFRDRAYEQYF. The chain joins TRBV28 to TRBJ2-7; TRBD1 aligns across 9 bases. Looked up from germline, CDR1 is MDHEN and CDR2 is SYDVKM. J lost 2 bases, V lost 3 bases, and 2 bases had no gene match. The CDR3 loop spans 14 amino acids. The variable domain in full, with the rest retrieved from reference TRBV28 and TRBJ2-7, is DVKVTQSSRYLVKRTGEKVFLECVQDMDHENMFWYRQDPGLGLRLIYFSYDVKMKEKGDIPEGYSVSREKKERFSLILESASTNQTSMYLCASSFRDRAYEQYFGPGTRLTVT.

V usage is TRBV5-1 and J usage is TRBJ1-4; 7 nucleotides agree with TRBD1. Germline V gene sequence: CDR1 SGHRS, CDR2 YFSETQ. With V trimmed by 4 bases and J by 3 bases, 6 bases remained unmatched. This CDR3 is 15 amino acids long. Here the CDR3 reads CASSLRGQPNEKLFF. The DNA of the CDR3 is TGCGCCAGCAGCCTGCGGGGACAGCCTAATGAAAAACTGTTTTTT.

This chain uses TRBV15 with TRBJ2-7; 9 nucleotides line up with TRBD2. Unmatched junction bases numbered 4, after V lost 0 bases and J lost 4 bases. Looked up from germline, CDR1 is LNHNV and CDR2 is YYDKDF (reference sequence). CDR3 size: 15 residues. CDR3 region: CATSRESLAGYEQYF. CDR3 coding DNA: TGTGCCACCAGCAGAGAGTCACTAGCGGGTTACGAGCAGTACTTC.

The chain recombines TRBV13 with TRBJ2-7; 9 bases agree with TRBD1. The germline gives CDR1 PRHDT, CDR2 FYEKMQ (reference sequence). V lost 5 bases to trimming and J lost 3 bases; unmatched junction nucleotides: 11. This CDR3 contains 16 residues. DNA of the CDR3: TGTGCCAGCAGCCCATTAACCGGGACAGGGATCTACGAGCAGTACTTC. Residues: CASSPLTGTGIYEQYF. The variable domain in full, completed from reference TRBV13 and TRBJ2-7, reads AAGVIQSPRHLIKEKRETATLKCYPIPRHDTVYWYQQGPGQDPQFLISFYEKMQSDKGSIPDRFSAQQFSDYHSELNMSSLELGDSALYFCASSPLTGTGIYEQYFGPGTRLTVT.

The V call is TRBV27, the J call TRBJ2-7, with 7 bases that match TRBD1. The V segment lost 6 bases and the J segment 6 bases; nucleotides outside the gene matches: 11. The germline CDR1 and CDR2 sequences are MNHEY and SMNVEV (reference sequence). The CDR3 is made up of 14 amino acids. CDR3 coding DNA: TGTGCCAGCAGCCCCATTGGACAGGTCAGCGAGCAGTACTTC. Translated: CASSPIGQVSEQYF.

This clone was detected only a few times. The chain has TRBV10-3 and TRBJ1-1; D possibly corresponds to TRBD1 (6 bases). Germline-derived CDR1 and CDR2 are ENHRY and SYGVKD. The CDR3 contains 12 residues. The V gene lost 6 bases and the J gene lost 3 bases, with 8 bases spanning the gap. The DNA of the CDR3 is TGTGCCATCAGGGGGGCGGACACTGAAGCTTTCTTT. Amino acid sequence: CAIRGADTEAFF.

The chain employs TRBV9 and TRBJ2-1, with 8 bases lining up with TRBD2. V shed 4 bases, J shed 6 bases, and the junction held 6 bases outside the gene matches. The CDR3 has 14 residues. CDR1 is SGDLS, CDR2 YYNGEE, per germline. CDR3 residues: CASSLTSESNEQFF. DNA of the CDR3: TGTGCCAGCAGCCTGACTAGCGAAAGCAATGAGCAGTTCTTC.

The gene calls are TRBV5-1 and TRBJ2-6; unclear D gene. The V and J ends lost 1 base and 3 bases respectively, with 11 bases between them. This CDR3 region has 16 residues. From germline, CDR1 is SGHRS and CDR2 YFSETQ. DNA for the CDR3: TGCGCCAGCAGCTTGAGTGACATGGGTGGGGCCAACGTCCTGACTTTC. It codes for CASSLSDMGGANVLTF.

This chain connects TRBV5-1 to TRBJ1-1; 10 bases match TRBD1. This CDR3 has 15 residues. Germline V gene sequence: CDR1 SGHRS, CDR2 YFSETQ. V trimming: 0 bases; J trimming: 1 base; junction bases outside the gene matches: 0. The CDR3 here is CASSLGTGGNTEAFF. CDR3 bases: TGCGCCAGCAGCTTGGGGACAGGGGGGAACACTGAAGCTTTCTTT.

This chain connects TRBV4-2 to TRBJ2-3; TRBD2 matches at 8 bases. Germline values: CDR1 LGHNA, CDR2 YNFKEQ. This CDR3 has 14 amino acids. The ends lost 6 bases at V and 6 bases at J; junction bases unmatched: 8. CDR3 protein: CASRNSGNWDTQYF. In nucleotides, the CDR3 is TGTGCCAGCAGAAATAGCGGGAACTGGGATACGCAGTATTTT.

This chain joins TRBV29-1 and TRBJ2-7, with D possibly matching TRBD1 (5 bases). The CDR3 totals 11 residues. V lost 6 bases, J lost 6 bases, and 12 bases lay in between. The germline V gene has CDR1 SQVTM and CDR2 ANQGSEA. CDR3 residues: CSVERQTEQYF. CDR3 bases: TGCAGCGTGGAACGACAGACCGAGCAGTACTTC.

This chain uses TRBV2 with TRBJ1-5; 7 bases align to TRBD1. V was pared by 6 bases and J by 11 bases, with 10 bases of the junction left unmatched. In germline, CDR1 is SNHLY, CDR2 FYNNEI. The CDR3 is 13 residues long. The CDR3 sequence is CASSLRQGGSQHF. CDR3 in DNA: TGTGCCAGCAGCCTCAGACAGGGCGGGTCCCAGCATTTT.

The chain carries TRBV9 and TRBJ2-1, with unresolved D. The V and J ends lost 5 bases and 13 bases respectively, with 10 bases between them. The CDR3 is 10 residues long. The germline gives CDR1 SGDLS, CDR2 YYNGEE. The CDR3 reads CASRSILQFF. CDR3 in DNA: TGTGCCAGCAGATCTATCCTCCAGTTCTTC.

The CDR3 sequence is CASSLGQGMYEQYF. The CDR3 DNA is TGTGCCAGCAGCCTCGGACAGGGTATGTACGAGCAGTACTTC. This chain joins TRBV28 and TRBJ2-7, with 8 bases identical to TRBD1. This CDR3 contains 14 residues. V gave up 6 bases and J gave up 4 bases; unmatched junction bases: 8. The V gene's germline CDR1 is MDHEN and CDR2 SYDVKM.

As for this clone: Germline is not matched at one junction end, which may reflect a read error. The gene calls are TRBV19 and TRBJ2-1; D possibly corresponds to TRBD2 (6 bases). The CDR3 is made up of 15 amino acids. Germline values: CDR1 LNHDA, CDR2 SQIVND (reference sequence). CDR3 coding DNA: TGTGCCAGTAGTACGAGACTAGGCTCCTACAATGAGCAATTCTTC. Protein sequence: CASSTRLGSYNEQFF.

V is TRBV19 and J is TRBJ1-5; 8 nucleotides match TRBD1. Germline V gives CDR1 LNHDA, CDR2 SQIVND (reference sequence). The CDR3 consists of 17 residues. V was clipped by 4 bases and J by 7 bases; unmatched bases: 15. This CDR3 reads CASSSPNGRGQGQPQHF. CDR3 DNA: TGTGCCAGTAGTAGCCCGAATGGCAGGGGGCAGGGGCAGCCCCAGCATTTT.